A selection of T cell receptor beta chains follows, all from one sample in a study of blood T cells in healthy people across ages. In TCRdb, the 5' RACE reads were re-called with MiXCR into one record per CDR3 protein. The sample consists of roughly 1.6 million distinct CDR3 sequences, about 31% of them appearing once. The specimen sequenced was blood. The receptors stem from a woman younger than 45 in good health. The CDR3 runs from the conserved cysteine through the conserved F or W. The order of the fields is J gene, clone size, D gene, CDR3 length, V gene, CDR3 DNA, CDR3 protein. A D gene is named only where the DNA matches it firmly. Some rows have no size entry. The others give once, few or many, or a class for an expanded clone.

>TRBJ2-6|-|-|20|TRBV7-2
TGTGCCAGCAGCTTATGGGGAAGGTCAAGTGGATCCTCTGGGGCCAACGTCCTGACTTTC
CASSLWGRSSGSSGANVLTF
>TRBJ2-7|-|-|16|TRBV7-9
TGTGCCAGCAGCTTAGCGGAGGGGTCAGGGGGCTACGAGCAGTACTTC
CASSLAEGSGGYEQYF
>TRBJ2-3|-|TRBD2|14|TRBV20-1
TGCAGTGCGAGGAGCGGGGGGGCCTCAGATACGCAGTATTTT
CSARSGGASDTQYF
>TRBJ1-5|-|-|13|TRBV14
TGTGCCAGCAGCCAAGGCCCGAATCAGCTCCAGCATTTT
CASSQGPNQLQHF
>TRBJ2-5|few|TRBD2|14|TRBV20-1
TGCAGTGCCACAACAGCGGGGGGCATGGAGACCCAGTACTTC
CSATTAGGMETQYF
>TRBJ2-7|many|TRBD1|16|TRBV6-5
TGTGCCAGCAGTTACCGGGACAGGGGGAGCTCCTACGAGCAGTACTTC
CASSYRDRGSSYEQYF
>TRBJ2-3|-|TRBD2|15|TRBV7-6
TGTGCCAGCAGCTTAGACGGGGGGGCCAAAGGTACGCAGTATTTT
CASSLDGGAKGTQYF
>TRBJ2-2|-|-|15|TRBV18
TGTGCCAGCACACTAGGCCCCCGGAACACCGGGGAGCTGTTTTTT
CASTLGPRNTGELFF
>TRBJ1-1|-|-|14|TRBV29-1
TGCAGCGTTGATTCGACAGGATTGGCCACTGAAGCTTTCTTT
CSVDSTGLATEAFF
>TRBJ1-1|few|-|15|TRBV11-1
TGTGCCAGCAGCCCTCGGGGGGAGGAGAACACTGAAGCTTTCTTT
CASSPRGEENTEAFF
>TRBJ2-5|once|-|16|TRBV7-2
TGTGCCAGCAGCTTAATCTGGGAGCGACGGCAAGAGACCCAGTACTTC
CASSLIWERRQETQYF
>TRBJ2-7|-|TRBD1|19|TRBV10-3
TGTGCCATCAGCGACTCAGGGGACAGGGGAAGGGTGGGGGGATACGAGCAGTACTTC
CAISDSGDRGRVGGYEQYF
>TRBJ2-5|few|TRBD1|14|TRBV10-2
TGCGCCAGCAGAGCTCCGGGACAGCAAGAGACCCAGTACTTC
CASRAPGQQETQYF
>TRBJ2-7|-|-|11|TRBV10-3
TGTGCCATCAGTGAGTTATACGAGCAGTACTTC
CAISELYEQYF
>TRBJ2-7|-|TRBD1|14|TRBV7-8
TGTGCCAGCAGCTTATACACAGGGGGTTACGAGCAGTACTTC
CASSLYTGGYEQYF
>TRBJ2-5|-|TRBD1|15|TRBV28
TGTGCCAGCAGTTCCCCCAGGACAGGCCAAGAGACCCAGTACTTC
CASSSPRTGQETQYF
>TRBJ1-2|-|-|14|TRBV6-2/TRBV6-3
TGTGCCAGCAGGGATTCCGGGACGGGGGATGGCTACACCTTC
CASRDSGTGDGYTF
>TRBJ2-1|-|-|13|TRBV30
TGTGCCTGGAGTCGGGGGACCTACAATGAGCAGTTCTTC
CAWSRGTYNEQFF
>TRBJ2-7|many|-|11|TRBV2
TGTGCCAGCAGTGAGGTGAACGAGCAGTACTTC
CASSEVNEQYF
>TRBJ2-6|-|-|15|TRBV6-1
TGTGCGGGGGCAGTCGCCTTATCTGGGGCCAACGTCCTGACTTTC
CAGAVALSGANVLTF
>TRBJ1-1|-|-|15|TRBV9
TGTGCCAGCAGCGTAGGGGATACTGAGGGCCCTGAAGCTTTCTTT
CASSVGDTEGPEAFF
>TRBJ2-1|-|-|13|TRBV28
TGTGCCAGCAGTTTAAGTTCCTTGCCTGAGCAGTTCTTC
CASSLSSLPEQFF
>TRBJ2-3|many|-|14|TRBV7-9
TGTGCCAGCAGCCCCTTCGTTGTCACAGATACGCAGTATTTT
CASSPFVVTDTQYF
>TRBJ1-5|many|-|14|TRBV4-1
TGCGCCAGCAGCCAAGGGGGAAGGGGTCAGCCCCAGCATTTT
CASSQGGRGQPQHF
>TRBJ2-7|few|TRBD1|14|TRBV25-1
TGTGCCAGCAGTGAATTAGACAGGGGCTACGAGCAGTACTTC
CASSELDRGYEQYF
>TRBJ2-7|few|TRBD2|16|TRBV5-1
TGCGCCAGCAGCTTGGCATCGCGGGGGGTCTCCTACGAGCAGTACTTC
CASSLASRGVSYEQYF
>TRBJ2-5|-|-|12|TRBV20-1
TGCAGTGCTAGAACGGACGGGGCGACCCAGTACTTC
CSARTDGATQYF
>TRBJ2-5|few|-|16|TRBV7-9
TGTGCCAGCAGCCCATGGGCCAACCCAGATGGAGAGACCCAGTACTTC
CASSPWANPDGETQYF
>TRBJ2-1|-|TRBD1|16|TRBV6-6
TGTGCCAGCAGGGACAGGGGGAATATATTGGTCAATGAGCAGTTCTTC
CASRDRGNILVNEQFF
>TRBJ2-1|-|-|15|TRBV4-1
TGCGCCAGCAGCCAAGGACGGGGTAGCGTCAATGAGCAGTTCTTC
CASSQGRGSVNEQFF
>TRBJ2-5|few|TRBD2|13|TRBV30
TGTGCCTGGAGTGGGGGACTAAAAGAGACCCAGTACTTC
CAWSGGLKETQYF
>TRBJ2-1|few|-|16|TRBV7-2
TGTGCCAGCAGCTTACACGGGGCAAACTCCTACAATGAGCAGTTCTTC
CASSLHGANSYNEQFF
>TRBJ2-7|few|-|14|TRBV20-1
TGCAGTGCTAGCGACTCCTCCCGGTCCTACGAGCAGTACTTC
CSASDSSRSYEQYF
>TRBJ1-1|-|TRBD1|13|TRBV6-4
TGTGCCAACAGTCTCGGACAGGGGCAAGAAGCTTTCTTT
CANSLGQGQEAFF
>TRBJ1-6|-|-|19|TRBV21-1
TGTGCCAGCAGCGACCTTGGGGGACAGGACCTTTACTATAATTCACCCCTCCACTTT
CASSDLGGQDLYYNSPLHF